This TCR beta chain appears in the sequencing data of a study of T cells after yellow fever vaccination. J gave up 2 bases and V 0 bases, and 2 bases lay outside the gene matches. CDR1 is DFQATT and CDR2 is SNEGSKA in the germline V gene (reference sequence). The CDR3 runs to 15 residues. Generation of TCR cDNA used 5'RACE template switching (which added a universal primer site and UMIs). One entry per CDR3 protein, called by TCRdb with MiXCR from the 5' RACE reads. The profile shows just under 600,000 distinct CDR3 sequences, approximately 13% of them singletons. Study outcomes and limitations: Booster samples showed a return of most primary-vaccination clones (roughly 96% CD4, approximately 88% CD8).

Concerning this clonotype itself: Its specificity is unknown.

The chain carries TRBV20-1 and TRBJ2-7, with 12 bases fitting TRBD2. Sequences were derived from PBMCs, sampled on the day of the yellow fever booster vaccination. The TCR originated in a man aged 30 to 45 who received the YFV17D yellow fever vaccine. The CDR3 DNA sequence: TGCAGTGCTAGAGAACTAGCGGGAGGAACCTACGAGCAGTACTTC. This encodes CSARELAGGTYEQYF.